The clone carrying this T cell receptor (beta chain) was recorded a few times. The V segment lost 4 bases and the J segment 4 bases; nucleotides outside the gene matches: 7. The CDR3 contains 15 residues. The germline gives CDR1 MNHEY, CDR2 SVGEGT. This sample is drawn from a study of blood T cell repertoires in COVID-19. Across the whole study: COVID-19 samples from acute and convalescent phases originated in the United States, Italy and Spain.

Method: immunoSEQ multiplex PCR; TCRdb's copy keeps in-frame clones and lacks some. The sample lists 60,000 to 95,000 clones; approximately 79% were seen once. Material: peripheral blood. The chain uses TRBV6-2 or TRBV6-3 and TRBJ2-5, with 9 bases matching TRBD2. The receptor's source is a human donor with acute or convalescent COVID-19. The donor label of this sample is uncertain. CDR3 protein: CASSSRGRARETQYF. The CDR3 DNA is TGTGCCAGCAGTTCCCGCGGGAGGGCCAGAGAGACCCAGTACTTC.